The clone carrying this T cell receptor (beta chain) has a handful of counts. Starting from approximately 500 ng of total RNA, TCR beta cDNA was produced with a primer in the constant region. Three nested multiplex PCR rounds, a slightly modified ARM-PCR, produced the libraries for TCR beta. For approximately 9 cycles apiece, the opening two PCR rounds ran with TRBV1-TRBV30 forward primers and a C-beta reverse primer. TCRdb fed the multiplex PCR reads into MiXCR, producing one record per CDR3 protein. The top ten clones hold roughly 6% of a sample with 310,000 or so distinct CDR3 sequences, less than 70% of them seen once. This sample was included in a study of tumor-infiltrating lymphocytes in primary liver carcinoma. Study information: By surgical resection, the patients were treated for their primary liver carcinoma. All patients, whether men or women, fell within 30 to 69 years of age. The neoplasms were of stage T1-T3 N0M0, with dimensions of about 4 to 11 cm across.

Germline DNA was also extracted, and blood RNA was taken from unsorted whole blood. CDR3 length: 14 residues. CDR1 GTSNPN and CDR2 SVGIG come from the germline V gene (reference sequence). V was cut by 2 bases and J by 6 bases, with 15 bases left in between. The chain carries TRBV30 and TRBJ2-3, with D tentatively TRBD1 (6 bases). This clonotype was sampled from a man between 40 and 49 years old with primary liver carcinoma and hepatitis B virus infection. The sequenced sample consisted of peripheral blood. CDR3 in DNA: TGTGCCTGGAGTAAACAGGGCGGCGCGGATACGCAGTATTTT. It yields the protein CAWSKQGGADTQYF.